What follows describes a single T cell receptor beta chain. This sample is drawn from a study of blood T cell repertoires in COVID-19. About the research overall: Acute and convalescent COVID-19 samples came from the United States, Italy and Spain.

In the original analysis: Using reference gene primer amplification, nucleated cell counts were estimated. TCRdb's copy holds only in-frame clones and misses some; the assay was immunoSEQ multiplex PCR. V and J calls plus clone size are reproduced from that table; the DNA served to infer D and trimming. Among under 200,000 clones listed, approximately 84% were seen once. Sequences were obtained from peripheral blood. This clonotype was obtained from a woman aged 80 or over with COVID-19, enrolled during active disease.

The CDR3 DNA is TGTGCCAGCAGCCCCTTCCCGAACTTCGGGCAGTACTTC. Translated, it gives CASSPFPNFGQYF. The J gene is TRBJ2-7, the V gene TRBV7-2; no clear D. The CDR3 loop spans 13 amino acids. Trimming left V 5 bases short and J 9 bases short, with 17 bases between. The germline gives CDR1 SGHTA, CDR2 FQGNSA.